The source of this T cell receptor beta chain is a study of T cell responses to AZD1222 COVID-19 vaccine. The V gene end was trimmed by 5 bases and the J gene end by 1 base; junction bases not matched to a gene: 2. CDR1 is SNHLY, CDR2 FYNNEI, per germline. This CDR3 has 15 amino acids. Assay used: immunoSEQ multiplex PCR; TCRdb lists only in-frame clones, some missing. Of more than 100,000 clones listed, more than 85% are singletons. Pooling covered second doses at about 4 or about 12 weeks. This clonotype was sampled from an adult who received the AZD1222 COVID-19 vaccine. This rearrangement joins TRBV2 to TRBJ2-7; 13 bases are shared with TRBD2. Source: peripheral blood, taken 28 days after the second AZD1222 dose. CDR3: CASSRTSGRSYEQYF. The CDR3 bases are TGTGCCAGCAGTAGGACTAGCGGGAGATCCTACGAGCAGTACTTC.